Given below is one T cell receptor (beta chain) in context. Its target is not known. Assay used: immunoSEQ multiplex PCR; TCRdb lists only in-frame clones, some missing. The sample lists 65,000 or so clones; about nine tenths were seen once. The data stem from a study of CD4 T cells in relation to SARS-CoV-2 and coronaviruses. General study results and limits: No crossreactivity against non-spike viral proteins was tested here.

CD4+ T cells from unexposed donors were obtained before the COVID-19 pandemic (2011-2018). V was pared by 7 bases and J by 10 bases, with 9 bases of the junction left unmatched. From germline, CDR1 is DFQATT and CDR2 SNEGSKA (reference sequence). The CDR3 is 11 amino acids. Sequencing was carried out using memory CD4+ T cells from PBMCs. This receptor was taken from a human donor in good health. The rearrangement uses TRBV20-1 and TRBJ2-5, with 7 bases matching TRBD1. CDR3 sequence: CSGDTGVDQYF. The CDR3 DNA reads TGCAGTGGAGATACAGGGGTCGACCAGTACTTC.